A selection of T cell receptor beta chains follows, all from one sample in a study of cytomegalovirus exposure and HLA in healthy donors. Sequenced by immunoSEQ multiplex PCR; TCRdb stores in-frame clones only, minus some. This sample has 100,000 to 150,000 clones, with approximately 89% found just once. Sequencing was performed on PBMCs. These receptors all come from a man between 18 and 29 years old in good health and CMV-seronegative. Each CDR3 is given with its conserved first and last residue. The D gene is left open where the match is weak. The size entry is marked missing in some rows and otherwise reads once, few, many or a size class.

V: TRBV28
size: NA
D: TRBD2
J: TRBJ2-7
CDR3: CASSFSGTSGFYEQYF
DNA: TGTGCCAGCAGTTTTTCCGGGACTAGCGGATTCTACGAGCAGTACTTC

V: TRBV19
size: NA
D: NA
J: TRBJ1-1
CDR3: CASSSLPGGTEAFF
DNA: TGTGCCAGTAGTAGCCTCCCCGGGGGCACTGAAGCTTTCTTT

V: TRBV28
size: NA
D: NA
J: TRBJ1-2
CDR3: CATSPGSGYTF
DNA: TGTGCCACCTCCCCGGGATCCGGCTACACCTTC

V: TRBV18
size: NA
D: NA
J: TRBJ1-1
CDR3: CASSPLVRKGDEAFF
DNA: TGTGCCAGCTCACCATTAGTTCGCAAGGGGGATGAAGCTTTCTTT

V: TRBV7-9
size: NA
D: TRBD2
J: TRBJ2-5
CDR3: CASNILAEETQYF
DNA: TGTGCCAGCAATATACTAGCGGAAGAGACCCAGTACTTC

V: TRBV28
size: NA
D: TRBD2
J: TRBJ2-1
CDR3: CASGLAGPPLYEQFF
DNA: TGTGCCTCCGGGCTAGCGGGTCCCCCTTTGTATGAGCAGTTCTTC

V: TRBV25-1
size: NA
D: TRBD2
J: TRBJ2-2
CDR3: CASSPGTSVRELFF
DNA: TGTGCCAGCAGCCCAGGGACTAGCGTCCGGGAGCTGTTTTTT

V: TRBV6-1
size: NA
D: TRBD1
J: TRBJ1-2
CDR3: CASSFGQGAHGYTF
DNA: TGTGCCAGCAGCTTCGGACAGGGGGCTCATGGCTACACCTTC

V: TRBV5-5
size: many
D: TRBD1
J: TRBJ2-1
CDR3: CASSSTGTGLNEQFF
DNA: TGTGCCAGCAGCTCGACCGGGACAGGGTTGAATGAGCAGTTCTTC

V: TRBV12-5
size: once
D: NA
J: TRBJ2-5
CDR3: CASGLFSVGDTSRETQYF
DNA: TGTGCTAGTGGTTTGTTCTCAGTCGGGGACACTTCCCGGGAGACCCAGTACTTC

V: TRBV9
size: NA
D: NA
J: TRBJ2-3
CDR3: CASSVGETGEADTQYF
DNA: TGTGCCAGCAGCGTGGGGGAGACGGGAGAAGCAGATACGCAGTATTTT

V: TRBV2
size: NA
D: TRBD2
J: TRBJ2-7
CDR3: CASTGPSGGRESYEQYF
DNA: TGTGCCAGCACTGGGCCTAGCGGGGGGCGGGAATCCTACGAGCAGTACTTC

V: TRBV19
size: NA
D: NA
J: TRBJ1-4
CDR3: CATTRGRANEKLFF
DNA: TGTGCCACTACCAGGGGCAGGGCTAATGAAAAACTGTTTTTT

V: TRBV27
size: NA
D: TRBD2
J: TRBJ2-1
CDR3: CASSLFGGGAWGEQFF
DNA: TGTGCCAGCAGTTTATTTGGCGGGGGGGCATGGGGTGAGCAGTTCTTC

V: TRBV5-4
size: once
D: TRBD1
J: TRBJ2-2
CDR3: CASSWTGIHTGELFF
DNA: TGTGCCAGCAGCTGGACAGGGATTCACACCGGGGAGCTGTTTTTT

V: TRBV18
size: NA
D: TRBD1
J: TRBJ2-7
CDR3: CASSPIGQGKSSYEQYF
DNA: TGTGCCAGCTCACCTATAGGACAGGGAAAGAGCTCCTACGAGCAGTACTTC

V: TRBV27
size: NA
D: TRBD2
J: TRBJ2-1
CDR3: CASMNLAGSNNEQFF
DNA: TGTGCCAGCATGAATCTAGCGGGTTCGAACAATGAGCAGTTCTTC

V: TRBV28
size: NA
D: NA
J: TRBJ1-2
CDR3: CASSFGAGEGYTF
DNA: TGTGCCAGCAGTTTCGGGGCAGGGGAAGGCTACACCTTC

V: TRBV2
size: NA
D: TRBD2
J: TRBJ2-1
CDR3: CASSVLAGAGYNEQFF
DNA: TGTGCCAGCAGTGTACTAGCGGGAGCGGGCTACAATGAGCAGTTCTTC

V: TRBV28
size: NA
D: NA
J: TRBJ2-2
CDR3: CASSFLNTGELFF
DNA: TGTGCCAGCAGTTTTCTCAACACCGGGGAGCTGTTTTTT

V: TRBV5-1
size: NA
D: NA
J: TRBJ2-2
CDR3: CASSWKGQNTGELFF
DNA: TGCGCCAGCAGCTGGAAGGGACAGAACACCGGGGAGCTGTTTTTT

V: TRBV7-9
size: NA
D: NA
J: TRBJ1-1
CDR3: CASSQQAPTVVTEAFF
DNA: TGTGCCAGCAGCCAGCAAGCCCCTACAGTGGTCACTGAAGCTTTCTTT

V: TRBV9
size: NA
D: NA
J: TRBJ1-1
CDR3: CASSVDRDTEAFF
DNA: TGTGCCAGCAGCGTAGACAGGGACACTGAAGCTTTCTTT

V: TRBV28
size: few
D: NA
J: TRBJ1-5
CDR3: CASSLSGNQPQHF
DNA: TGTGCCAGCAGTTTATCAGGCAATCAGCCCCAGCATTTT

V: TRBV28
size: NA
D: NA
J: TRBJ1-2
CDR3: CASSFFGLWYTF
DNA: TGTGCCAGCAGTTTTTTTGGACTCTGGTACACCTTC

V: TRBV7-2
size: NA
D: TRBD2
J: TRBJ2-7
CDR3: CASSHGGKAYEQYF
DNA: TGTGCCAGCAGCCACGGGGGGAAGGCCTACGAGCAGTACTTC

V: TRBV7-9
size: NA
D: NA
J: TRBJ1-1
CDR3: CASSSTQVPEAFF
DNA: TGTGCCAGCAGCTCAACACAGGTGCCTGAAGCTTTCTTT

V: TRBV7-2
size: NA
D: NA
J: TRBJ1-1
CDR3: CASSPNFGGRSEAFF
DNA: TGTGCCAGCAGTCCCAATTTCGGGGGAAGGTCTGAAGCTTTCTTT

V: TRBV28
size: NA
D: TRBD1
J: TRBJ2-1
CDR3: CASTAGQDYNEQFF
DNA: TGTGCCAGCACCGCGGGACAGGACTACAATGAGCAGTTCTTC

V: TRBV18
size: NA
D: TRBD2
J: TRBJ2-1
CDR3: CASSPSGGSYNEQFF
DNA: TGTGCCAGCTCCCCTTCGGGCGGGAGTTACAATGAGCAGTTCTTC

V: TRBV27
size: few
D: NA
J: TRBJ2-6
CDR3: CASRRGLTGANVLTF
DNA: TGTGCCAGCCGGCGGGGGCTGACTGGGGCCAACGTCCTGACTTTC

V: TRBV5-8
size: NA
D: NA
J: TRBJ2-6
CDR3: CASSLTGTLSGANVLTF
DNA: TGTGCCAGCAGCTTGACCGGGACACTCTCTGGGGCCAACGTCCTGACTTTC

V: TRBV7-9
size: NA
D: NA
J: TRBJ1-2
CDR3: CASSFPARGADGYTF
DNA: TGTGCCAGCAGCTTTCCCGCCAGGGGCGCTGATGGCTACACCTTC

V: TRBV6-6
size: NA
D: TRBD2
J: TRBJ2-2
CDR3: CAVAGVNTGELFF
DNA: TGTGCCGTGGCGGGAGTAAACACCGGGGAGCTGTTTTTT

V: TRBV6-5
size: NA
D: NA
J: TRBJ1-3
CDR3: CASGYGRGSGNTIYF
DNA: TGTGCCAGCGGCTATGGGCGCGGGTCGGGAAACACCATATATTTT

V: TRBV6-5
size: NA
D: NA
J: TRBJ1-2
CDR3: CASSPLGGSKGYTF
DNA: TGTGCCAGCAGCCCCCTGGGAGGGTCCAAGGGCTACACCTTC

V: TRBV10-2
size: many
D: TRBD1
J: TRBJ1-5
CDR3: CASSESTGEDQPQHF
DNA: TGCGCCAGCAGTGAATCGACAGGGGAGGATCAGCCCCAGCATTTT

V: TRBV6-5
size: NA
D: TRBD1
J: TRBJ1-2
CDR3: CASSSTGKANYGYTF
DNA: TGTGCCAGCAGTTCGACAGGGAAAGCTAACTATGGCTACACCTTC

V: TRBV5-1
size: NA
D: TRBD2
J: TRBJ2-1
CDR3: CASRTSGRGDEQFF
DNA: TGCGCCAGCAGAACTAGCGGGAGGGGCGATGAGCAGTTCTTC

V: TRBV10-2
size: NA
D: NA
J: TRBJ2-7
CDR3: CASSRSGERPYEQYF
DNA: TGCGCCAGCAGTAGGTCAGGGGAACGTCCCTACGAGCAGTACTTC

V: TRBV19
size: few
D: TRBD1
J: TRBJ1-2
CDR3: CASSPDRVYGYTF
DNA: TGTGCCAGTAGTCCGGACAGGGTGTATGGCTACACCTTC

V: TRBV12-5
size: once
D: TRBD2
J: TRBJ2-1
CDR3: CASGFTAGTSRRNEQFF
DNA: TGTGCTAGTGGTTTTACAGCCGGGACTAGCAGGAGGAATGAGCAGTTCTTC

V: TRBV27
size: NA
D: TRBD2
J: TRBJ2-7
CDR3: CASSLGSGRLAGYEQYF
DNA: TGTGCCAGCAGTTTAGGGTCGGGAAGACTAGCGGGTTACGAGCAGTACTTC

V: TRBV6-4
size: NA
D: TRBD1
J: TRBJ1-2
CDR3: CASRSTGGEGYTF
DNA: TGTGCCAGCAGATCGACAGGGGGCGAAGGCTACACCTTC

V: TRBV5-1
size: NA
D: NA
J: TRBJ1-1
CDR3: CASSLAPGLNTEAFF
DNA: TGCGCCAGCAGCTTGGCCCCAGGTCTGAACACTGAAGCTTTCTTT